These 18 T cell receptor beta chains originate from one sample sequenced in a study of cytomegalovirus exposure and HLA in healthy donors. The PCR used 60 Vbeta and 13 Jbeta primers. Some clones are missing from TCRdb's copy, which holds only in-frame ones; the method was immunoSEQ multiplex PCR. The sample comprises over 150,000 clones, around four fifths of which are singletons, and about 4.9% rests with the top ten. The sample taken for sequencing was PBMCs. The receptors derive from a girl aged 5-17 years in good health and CMV-seropositive.

The V and J genes are TRBV7-6 and TRBJ2-7; 8 positions match TRBD1. V lost 5 bases, J lost 10 bases, and 4 bases stayed unmatched. Per germline, CDR1 SGHVS and CDR2 FNYEAQ. This CDR3 is 11 amino acids long. CDR3 residues: CASSPGQGQYF. DNA of the CDR3: TGTGCCAGCAGCCCCGGACAGGGTCAGTACTTC.

This chain links TRBV2 with TRBJ2-7; D is unresolved. V lost 10 bases to trimming and J lost 2 bases, with 12 bases between them. Germline CDR1 and CDR2: SNHLY and FYNNEI. The CDR3 spans 12 residues. The CDR3 spells CAIDTVTYEQYF. CDR3 in DNA: TGTGCCATCGACACCGTAACCTACGAGCAGTACTTC.

The V gene is TRBV7-9, the J gene TRBJ2-2; D might be TRBD1 (5 bases). Germline lookup yields CDR1 SEHNR and CDR2 FQNEAQ (reference sequence). Between the trimmed V and J ends, which lost 5 bases and 4 bases, there was a span of 5 bases. The CDR3 has 12 amino acids. The CDR3 sequence: CASSRGTGELFF. DNA of the CDR3: TGTGCCAGCAGCAGGGGCACCGGGGAGCTGTTTTTT.

The CDR3 DNA follows: TGCGCCAGCAGCCAAACAGCGGGGGCCGCCTACGAGCAGTACTTC. Translated: CASSQTAGAAYEQYF. The rearrangement links TRBV4-1 to TRBJ2-5; 8 bases line up with TRBD2. The assigned J gene may be wrong: the sequence end matches TRBJ2-7 better. CDR1 MGHRA and CDR2 YSYEKL come from the germline V gene. CDR3 length: 15 amino acids.

The rearrangement links TRBV7-2 to TRBJ2-5, with D possibly matching TRBD2 (5 bases). Per the germline V gene, CDR1 is SGHTA and CDR2 is FQGNSA. V was pared by 3 bases and J by 3 bases, with 11 bases between. CDR3 length: 14 amino acids. The CDR3 loop is CASSLSGLKETQYF. The CDR3 nucleotides are TGTGCCAGCAGCTTGAGCGGACTCAAAGAGACCCAGTACTTC.

This clone occurred once. The chain couples TRBV15 to TRBJ2-5, with 8 bases aligning to TRBD1. The J call may be wrong; the DNA end is better matched by TRBJ2-7. Germline CDR1 LNHNV, CDR2 YYDKDF (reference sequence). The CDR3 is 15 amino acids. CDR3 sequence reads: CATSSVGQENYEQYF. The CDR3 DNA sequence: TGTGCCACCAGCAGTGTGGGACAGGAAAACTACGAGCAGTACTTC.

This clone has more than one count but fewer than ten. The conserved phenylalanine or tryptophan normally closing the CDR3 is absent here, so this likely arose from a read error. The limits of the CDR3 on the DNA are not certain, so only TCRdb's listed CDR3 is given. The chain uses TRBV5-3 and TRBJ2-7; the table's D call, TRBD2, has no DNA check behind it. TRBV5-3 is assigned to the ORF class and has an uncertain function. 12 amino acids form the CDR3, both terminal residues included. The CDR3 loop is CARSLRFEGPLL.

The V call is TRBV27, the J call TRBJ2-3; the match to TRBD2 covers 7 bases. V shed 4 bases and J 4 bases; nucleotides not matched to a gene: 17. Germline V gene lookup returns CDR1 MNHEY and CDR2 SMNVEV (reference sequence). The length of the CDR3 is 18 residues. The CDR3 bases are TGTGCCAGCAGTTCCCCGTCCATCTTAGCGGGCGGGGCAGATACGCAGTATTTT. This codes for CASSSPSILAGGADTQYF.

Only a few counts were recorded for this clone. The rearrangement uses TRBV2 and TRBJ2-5; D might be TRBD2 (7 bases). The CDR3 is made up of 12 amino acids. From germline, CDR1 is SNHLY and CDR2 FYNNEI. The V and J ends lost 8 bases and 9 bases respectively, with 16 bases between them. CDR3 sequence reads: CASAGALAAQYF. In DNA, the CDR3 is TGTGCCAGCGCGGGGGCCCTGGCGGCCCAGTACTTC.

The rearrangement uses TRBV14 and TRBJ1-1; TRBD1 might be the D (6 bases). Germline CDR1 SGHDN, CDR2 FVKESK. V lost 2 bases to trimming and J lost 7 bases, with 26 bases between them. This CDR3 spans 18 amino acids. The DNA of the CDR3 is TGTGCCAGCAGCCAAACCCCGCGCGGCGGGGGGCGTAGAGGTGAAGCTTTCTTT. This encodes CASSQTPRGGGRRGEAFF.

A note on this clone: Other nucleotide sequences from this sample produce the same CDR3. The chain recombines TRBV7-9 with TRBJ1-6, with 8 bases that match TRBD1. Trimming cost V 1 base and J 10 bases; bases outside gene matches: 0. Germline CDR1 is SEHNR and CDR2 is FQNEAQ (reference sequence). The CDR3 sequence is 13 residues long. The CDR3 is CASSLGTGSPLHF. The CDR3 bases are TGTGCCAGCAGCTTAGGGACAGGGTCACCCCTCCACTTT.

CDR3 protein: CAWSVSQRLWRETQYF. In nucleotides, the CDR3 is TGTGCCTGGAGTGTGAGTCAGAGACTCTGGCGGGAGACCCAGTACTTC. The V call is TRBV30, the J call TRBJ2-5; D not resolved. V lost 0 bases, J lost 5 bases, and 19 bases lay in between. This CDR3 spans 16 amino acids. Germline V gene sequence: CDR1 GTSNPN, CDR2 SVGIG (reference sequence).

This clone has more than one count but fewer than ten. The chain uses TRBV6-4 and TRBJ1-6; D is perhaps TRBD1 (5 bases). Per the germline V gene, CDR1 is MRHNA and CDR2 is SNTAGT. The ends were cut back, 7 bases at V and 0 bases at J, with 16 bases in the middle. The CDR3 extends over 17 amino acids. The CDR3 DNA reads TGTGCCAGCAAAAAGGGGCCCAAGAGCTCCTATAATTCACCCCTCCACTTT. This encodes CASKKGPKSSYNSPLHF.

The genes are TRBV6-1 and TRBJ1-5; D is perhaps TRBD1 (6 bases). The CDR3 consists of 15 residues. The V and J ends lost 0 bases and 1 base respectively, with 7 bases between them. Per germline, CDR1 MNHNS and CDR2 SASEGT. In DNA form, the CDR3 reads TGTGCCAGCAGTGAAGCGCAGGGGAGCAATCAGCCCCAGCATTTT. Protein sequence: CASSEAQGSNQPQHF.

The sample holds one count of this clone. The chain uses TRBV6-5 and TRBJ1-5; TRBD1 might be the D (6 bases). Germline V lookup: CDR1 MNHEY, CDR2 SVGAGI. The CDR3 consists of 14 residues. Between the trimmed V and J ends, which lost 2 bases and 4 bases, there was a span of 9 bases. CDR3 sequence (DNA): TGTGCCAGCAGTTACGACAGGACTAATCAGCCCCAGCATTTT. Encoded protein: CASSYDRTNQPQHF.

J is TRBJ1-5 and V is TRBV2, with D possibly being TRBD1 (5 bases). The V end lost 4 bases, the J end lost 2 bases, and 6 bases lay between the germline ends. Looked up from germline, CDR1 is SNHLY and CDR2 is FYNNEI. This CDR3 spans 13 amino acids. The CDR3, as DNA: TGTGCCAGCAGTGCCAGGGGCAATCAGCCCCAGCATTTT. Its translation is CASSARGNQPQHF.

The chain uses TRBV6-5 and TRBJ1-6; 9 bases align to TRBD1. J gave up 8 bases and V 4 bases, and 3 bases lay outside the gene matches. Germline V gene data show CDR1 as MNHEY and CDR2 as SVGAGI. The CDR3 consists of 14 residues. The CDR3 here is CASSLTGGYSPLHF. The DNA for the CDR3 is TGTGCCAGCAGTTTGACAGGGGGATATTCACCCCTCCACTTT.

The V call is TRBV6-6, the J call TRBJ1-2; tentative D call: TRBD1 (6 bases). The germline gives CDR1 MNHNY, CDR2 SVGAGI (reference sequence). The CDR3 sequence is 14 residues long. V dropped 7 bases and J dropped 4 bases, with 16 bases sitting between them. This CDR3 reads CASNQGGGLYGYTF. In DNA, the CDR3 is TGTGCCAGCAATCAAGGCGGGGGGCTCTATGGCTACACCTTC.